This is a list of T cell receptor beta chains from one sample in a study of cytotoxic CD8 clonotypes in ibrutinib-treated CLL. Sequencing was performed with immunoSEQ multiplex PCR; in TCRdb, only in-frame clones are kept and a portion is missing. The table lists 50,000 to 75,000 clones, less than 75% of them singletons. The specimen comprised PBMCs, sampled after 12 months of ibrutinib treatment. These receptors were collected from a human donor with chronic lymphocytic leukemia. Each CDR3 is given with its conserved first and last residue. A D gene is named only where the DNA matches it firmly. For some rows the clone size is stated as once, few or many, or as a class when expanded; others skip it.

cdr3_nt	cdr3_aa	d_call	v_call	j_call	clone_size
TGTGCCACCAGCAGAGATTGGTTAGGGACAGAAGAGACCCAGTACTTC	CATSRDWLGTEETQYF	TRBD1	TRBV15	TRBJ2-5	-
TGTGCCAGCAGCAAGCCTGTGGGGAGGGCCTCCGAGCAGTACTTC	CASSKPVGRASEQYF	TRBD2	TRBV5-6	TRBJ2-7	-
TGTGCCAGCAGTTACGGGGAGTCCTACGAGCAGTACTTC	CASSYGESYEQYF	-	TRBV6-5	TRBJ2-7	-
TGTGCCAGCAGCGGTCAAATAGCGTCGGGTGAGCAGTTCTTC	CASSGQIASGEQFF	-	TRBV9	TRBJ2-1	-
TGTGCCAGCAGTGACCAGGGGTTAAGCAATGAGCAGTTCTTC	CASSDQGLSNEQFF	-	TRBV6-4	TRBJ2-1	-
TGTGCCAGCAGTTACGACAGGGGGCTGGCCCAGCATTTT	CASSYDRGLAQHF	TRBD1	TRBV6-5	TRBJ1-5	-
TGTGCCAGCAGGAGACAGAAGAATCTTCTCTCCCGAGACAATGAGCAGTTCTTC	CASRRQKNLLSRDNEQFF	-	TRBV7-9	TRBJ2-1	-
TGCGCCAGCAGCTTCACCTCTGGTGGGAGCTCCTACAATGAGCAGTTCTTC	CASSFTSGGSSYNEQFF	-	TRBV5-1	TRBJ2-1	-
TGTGCCAGCAGTGAATGGACAGAAGAAATTCAAGAGACCCAGTACTTC	CASSEWTEEIQETQYF	-	TRBV25-1	TRBJ2-5	many
TGTGCCTGGAGAACGGCAGGGCCGGTGTACGAGCAGTACTTC	CAWRTAGPVYEQYF	-	TRBV30	TRBJ2-7	-
TGTGAAGCCCGTGAGCAGCCAGCGAACACCGGGGAGCTGTTTTTT	CEAREQPANTGELFF	-	TRBV5-4	TRBJ2-2	-
TGTGCCAGCAGCAAACAGGGGGCGTATGGCTACACCTTC	CASSKQGAYGYTF	TRBD1	TRBV6-1	TRBJ1-2	-
TGTGCCAGCAGGGCAGAGTCTAATCAGCCCCAGCATTTT	CASRAESNQPQHF	-	TRBV2	TRBJ1-5	-
TGTGCCAGCAGTGTGACTAGCGGAGTCTACAATGAGCAGTTCTTC	CASSVTSGVYNEQFF	TRBD2	TRBV2	TRBJ2-1	few
TGTGCCAGCAGGCTAGCGGGAGTCAACGAGCAGTACTTC	CASRLAGVNEQYF	TRBD2	TRBV27	TRBJ2-7	few
TGTGCCAGCAGTCGACCTCCGGGACTAGCGGGAGGTGAGACCCAGTACTTC	CASSRPPGLAGGETQYF	TRBD2	TRBV28	TRBJ2-5	-
TGCGCCAGCAGCGAAGGGGGTCGGGGTACCGGGGAGCTGTTTTTT	CASSEGGRGTGELFF	-	TRBV5-1	TRBJ2-2	-
TGTGCCAGCAGTTACTCGCGGGAGTTGGGGGAGCAGTACTTC	CASSYSRELGEQYF	TRBD2	TRBV6-5	TRBJ2-7	-
TGCGCCAGCAGCCAAGGGGTCGGGAGGGGAAACGAGCAGTACTTC	CASSQGVGRGNEQYF	TRBD2	TRBV4-3	TRBJ2-7	-
TGCGCCAGCAGCTCGTTGACAGGGAACACTGAAGCTTTCTTT	CASSSLTGNTEAFF	-	TRBV5-1	TRBJ1-1	few
TGTGCCAGCAGTGAAGCGAGGACAGGGTGGGCAGATACGCAGTATTTT	CASSEARTGWADTQYF	TRBD1	TRBV2	TRBJ2-3	-
TGTGCCAGCTCACCCCCTGGGGGACGGGTGCAGGAGACCCAGTACTTC	CASSPPGGRVQETQYF	-	TRBV18	TRBJ2-5	-
TGTGCCTGGAGTAGAGGACAGGGGACTAACGAGCAGTACTTC	CAWSRGQGTNEQYF	TRBD1	TRBV30	TRBJ2-7	-
TGCGCCAGCAGCCGAGTCCCGAATCAGCCCCAGCATTTT	CASSRVPNQPQHF	-	TRBV5-1	TRBJ1-5	-
TGTGCCAGCAGTTCCCGGATTAACAATGAGCAGTTCTTC	CASSSRINNEQFF	-	TRBV28	TRBJ2-1	-
TGTGCCAGCAGCCCGCGGACTAGCCCTACCTCGAACACCGGGGAGCTGTTTTTT	CASSPRTSPTSNTGELFF	TRBD2	TRBV5-4	TRBJ2-2	few
TGTGCCAGCACTAGCGGGAGTTACGAGCAGTACTTC	CASTSGSYEQYF	TRBD2	TRBV6-1	TRBJ2-7	-
TGTGCCAGCAGTCCCGGGACAAGACCTTATGGCTACACCTTC	CASSPGTRPYGYTF	-	TRBV6-1	TRBJ1-2	few
TGTGCCAGTGGGACAGCCGTCAATGGCTACACCTTC	CASGTAVNGYTF	TRBD1	TRBV6-5	TRBJ1-2	-
TGTGCCAGCAGTCAGAGCACTTACAATGAGCAGTTCTTC	CASSQSTYNEQFF	-	TRBV27	TRBJ2-1	-
TGTGCCAGCAGCCCGGGCCGCTACAATGAGCAGTTCTTC	CASSPGRYNEQFF	-	TRBV5-6	TRBJ2-1	-
TGTGCCAGCAGCTTCGTGAGGGGGACCTACGAGCAGTACTTC	CASSFVRGTYEQYF	-	TRBV11-2	TRBJ2-7	-
TGTGCCAGCAGCTTTGGTCATGGAACCTACGAGCAGTACTTC	CASSFGHGTYEQYF	-	TRBV7-8	TRBJ2-7	-
TGTGCCAGTAGTATCGGACTAGCAAAGACCCAGTACTTC	CASSIGLAKTQYF	TRBD2	TRBV19	TRBJ2-5	-
TGCAGCGTTGAATGGGGGCTTACAGATACGCAGTATTTT	CSVEWGLTDTQYF	-	TRBV29-1	TRBJ2-3	once
TGTGCCAGCAGTGACGGGGCTAGCACAGATACGCAGTATTTT	CASSDGASTDTQYF	-	TRBV7-3	TRBJ2-3	few
TGTGCCAGCAGCTTGGGCCCGTTCCCCAATGAGCAGTTCTTC	CASSLGPFPNEQFF	-	TRBV5-4	TRBJ2-1	-
TGTGCCGCGGCGGGAGTCCACCCCGAGCAGTACTTC	CAAAGVHPEQYF	-	TRBV21-1	TRBJ2-7	-
TGTGCCAGCAGCTTGGTAGCCCGATACTACGAGCAGTACTTC	CASSLVARYYEQYF	-	TRBV5-6	TRBJ2-7	few
TGTGCCAGCAGCTTACGAGGGGGACGGAGCTCTGGAAACACCATATATTTT	CASSLRGGRSSGNTIYF	-	TRBV13	TRBJ1-3	-
TGTGCCAGCAGCCAATCAACTGCGGGAGTAGGGAATGAGCAGTTCTTC	CASSQSTAGVGNEQFF	TRBD2	TRBV7-3	TRBJ2-1	-
TGCGCCAGCAGCCAAGAGCAGAGGCAGCCCCAGCATTTT	CASSQEQRQPQHF	-	TRBV4-1	TRBJ1-5	-
TGTGCCAGCAGCTCGAGAGAGACCCAGTACTTC	CASSSRETQYF	-	TRBV11-2	TRBJ2-5	-
TGCAGCGTTGCCGCCCAAGCCAAAAACATTCAGTACTTC	CSVAAQAKNIQYF	-	TRBV29-1	TRBJ2-4	-
TGTGCCAGCACCACGGGGGGGTCCGGGGAGCTGTTTTTT	CASTTGGSGELFF	TRBD2	TRBV9	TRBJ2-2	-
TGTGCCAGTAGTAGGGACAGGGTAACCCACGAGCAGTACTTC	CASSRDRVTHEQYF	TRBD1	TRBV19	TRBJ2-7	-
TGTGCCAGCCTACAACAGCCCTATCAGCCCCAGCATTTT	CASLQQPYQPQHF	-	TRBV6-1	TRBJ1-5	-
TGTGCCAGCTCAAGGACTGGGACAGGGGGCTACGAGCAGTACTTC	CASSRTGTGGYEQYF	TRBD1	TRBV18	TRBJ2-7	-
TGTGCCAGCAGTATTGACAGGGTGAGTCAGCCCCAGCATTTT	CASSIDRVSQPQHF	TRBD1	TRBV6-6	TRBJ1-5	-